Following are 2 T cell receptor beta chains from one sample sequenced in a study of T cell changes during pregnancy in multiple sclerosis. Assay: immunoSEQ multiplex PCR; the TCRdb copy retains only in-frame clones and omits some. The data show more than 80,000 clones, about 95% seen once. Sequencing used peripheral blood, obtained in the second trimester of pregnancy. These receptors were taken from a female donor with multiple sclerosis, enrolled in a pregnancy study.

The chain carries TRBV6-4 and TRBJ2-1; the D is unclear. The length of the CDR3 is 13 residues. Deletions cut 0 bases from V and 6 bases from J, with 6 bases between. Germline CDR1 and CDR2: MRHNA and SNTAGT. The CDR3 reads CASSDSDSNEQFF. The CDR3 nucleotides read TGTGCCAGCAGTGACTCAGATAGCAATGAGCAGTTCTTC.

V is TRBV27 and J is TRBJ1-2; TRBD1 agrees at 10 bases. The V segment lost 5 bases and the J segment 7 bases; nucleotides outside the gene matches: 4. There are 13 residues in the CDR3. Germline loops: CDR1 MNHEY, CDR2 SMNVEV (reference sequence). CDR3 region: CASSRGQGVGYTF. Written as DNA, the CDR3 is TGTGCCAGCAGTCGAGGACAGGGGGTTGGCTACACCTTC.